This TCR beta chain came from a study of T cell responses to AZD1222 COVID-19 vaccine. Whole-study findings and limits: Spike-specific TCR breadth and depth both grew after two AZD1222 doses. There were repertoire samples only from the period after the peak T cell response.

Note on this clone: As yet, its antigen is unknown.

The length of the CDR3 is 16 residues. V dropped 5 bases and J dropped 3; count of bases not matched to a gene: 7. Germline V CDR1 and CDR2: LGHDT, YNNKEL (reference sequence). Sequenced by immunoSEQ multiplex PCR; TCRdb stores in-frame clones only, minus some. The sample lists about 180,000 clones, 85% to 90% occurring once. The starting material was peripheral blood, obtained on day 0 of AZD1222 vaccination. The source is an adult in good health. The chain uses TRBV3-1 (or the pseudogene TRBV3-2) and TRBJ1-5, with TRBD1 matching 10 bases. CDR3 coding DNA: TGTGCCAGCAGCGATAGCGACAGGGGGCACAATCAGCCCCAGCATTTT. Translated, it gives CASSDSDRGHNQPQHF.